This TCR beta chain was identified during a study of T cell repertoires in cytomegalovirus infection. At the level of the study: Indicated by public TCR beta signatures were CMV infection and matching HLA type. The study, taken as a whole, reports: What dominated the ex vivo response were HLA-C-restricted CMV-specific TCR beta clonotypes.

TCRdb re-derived calls from the reads in MiXCR, one entry per CDR3 protein. The table shows 340,000 or so distinct CDR3 sequences, with around 25% occurring only once. This clonotype was counted only a few times. The antigen is not known. Germline V CDR1 and CDR2: DFQATT, SNEGSKA (reference sequence). J gave up 2 bases and V 5 bases, and 1 base lay outside the gene matches. The CDR3 loop spans 13 amino acids. The clonotype originates from a human donor in good health (CMV status not recorded). Some clones in this sample may be carry-over from other donors' samples. This chain uses TRBV20-1 with TRBJ2-7; 12 bases are a match to TRBD2. This sample comprised cultured PBMCs, obtained from culture after CMV antigen stimulation. For the CDR3, the DNA is TGCAGTGCTTCTAGCGGGAGGGCCTACGAGCAGTACTTC. Translated, it gives CSASSGRAYEQYF.